The rows below give T cell receptor beta chains drawn from one sample of a study of T cell responses to AZD1222 COVID-19 vaccine. The data were produced by immunoSEQ multiplex PCR, yet TCRdb's version contains in-frame clones alone and is incomplete. The data hold about 130,000 clones, with about 90% observed a single time. The starting material was peripheral blood, obtained on day 0 of AZD1222 vaccination. These receptors were obtained from an adult in good health. CDR3s include the opening cysteine and the closing phenylalanine or tryptophan. The D gene is left open where the match is weak. Expanded clones are given a class, and other clones once, few, many or no size at all.

>.|TRBJ2-3|TRBV5-4|once
TGTGCCAGCAGCCCCGGAACTTACAGGGAGGCAGATACGCAGTATTTT
CASSPGTYREADTQYF
>TRBD1|TRBJ1-5|TRBV18|.
TGTGCCAGCTCAAGCGGGACAGGCGAGTCTCAGCCCCAGCATTTT
CASSSGTGESQPQHF
>.|TRBJ1-1|TRBV4-2|.
TGTGCCAGCAGCCAAACCCTGGCCAGGGCCACTGAAGCTTTCTTT
CASSQTLARATEAFF
>.|TRBJ1-2|TRBV29-1|.
TGCAGCGTTGAGTCCGCTAACTATGGCTACACCTTC
CSVESANYGYTF
>.|TRBJ1-5|TRBV19|.
TGTGCCAGTAGTATACCAGAATTTACCCAGCCCCAGCATTTT
CASSIPEFTQPQHF
>.|TRBJ2-7|TRBV27|.
TGTGCCAGCGGGTATTTCGAGCAGTACTTC
CASGYFEQYF
>.|TRBJ1-5|TRBV27|.
TGTGCCAGCAGTTTACAGCTGAATCAGCCCCAGCATTTT
CASSLQLNQPQHF
>.|TRBJ1-3|TRBV20-1|.
TGCAGTGCTAGGTCAGGAAACACCATATATTTT
CSARSGNTIYF
>TRBD1|TRBJ1-5|TRBV11-2|.
TGTGCCAGCAGCAAGGACAGGGTCGATCAGCCCCAGCATTTT
CASSKDRVDQPQHF
>.|TRBJ2-7|TRBV24-1|.
TGTGCCACCAGTGGCGGCAACGAGCAGTACTTC
CATSGGNEQYF
>.|TRBJ1-3|TRBV5-1|.
TGCGCCAGCCGAACACAGGGAGCCGACACCATATATTTT
CASRTQGADTIYF
>.|TRBJ1-2|TRBV6-2/TRBV6-3|.
TGTGCCAGCAGTTACTCACAGGGTCTTCGCTACACCTTC
CASSYSQGLRYTF
>.|TRBJ2-3|TRBV6-5|.
TGTGCCAGCATTAAGGGATTCACAGATACGCAGTATTTT
CASIKGFTDTQYF
>TRBD2|TRBJ2-1|TRBV9|.
TGTGCCAGCAGCGCCGGGACTAGCGGTAGGGATGAGCAGTTCTTC
CASSAGTSGRDEQFF
>.|TRBJ2-1|TRBV9|.
TGTGCCAGCAGCCCAGGCGGGGTCAATGAGCAGTTCTTC
CASSPGGVNEQFF
>.|TRBJ1-1|TRBV9|.
TGTGCCAGCAGCGTAGAGGAGGGGTGGGATACTGAAGCTTTCTTT
CASSVEEGWDTEAFF
>.|TRBJ1-1|TRBV7-3|.
TGTGCCAGCAGCTTAATGGGGGACACTGAAGCTTTCTTT
CASSLMGDTEAFF
>.|TRBJ1-1|TRBV3-1/TRBV3-2|.
TGTGCCAGCAGCCACCTTGGACAGTCCGGCGGTGAAGCTTTCTTT
CASSHLGQSGGEAFF
>.|TRBJ1-4|TRBV3-1/TRBV3-2|few
TGTGCCAGCAGCCAATCGAAGGGGCTCGGTAATGAAAAACTGTTTTTT
CASSQSKGLGNEKLFF
>.|TRBJ1-2|TRBV9|.
TGTGCCAGCAGCGTAGCCGACCCGGGGAGGGCCTACACCTTC
CASSVADPGRAYTF
>.|TRBJ1-5|TRBV4-1|.
TGCGCCAGCAAGCTTTCCGCGGCTTTCGCAGGACAGCCCCAGCATTTT
CASKLSAAFAGQPQHF
>.|TRBJ2-6|TRBV5-1|.
TGCGCCAGCAAGCCCGGCAGTGCTACCTCTGGGGCCAACGTCCTGACTTTC
CASKPGSATSGANVLTF
>.|TRBJ1-1|TRBV5-1|once
TGCGCCAGCGTACTGACGACGGGCACTGAAGCTTTCTTT
CASVLTTGTEAFF
>TRBD2|TRBJ2-1|TRBV7-2|.
TGTGCCAGCAGCTTAAGACTAGCGGGGGGGTATAATGAGCAGTTCTTC
CASSLRLAGGYNEQFF
>.|TRBJ2-7|TRBV10-1|.
TGCGCCAGCAGTGTTAGCGGTTGGGAGCAGTACTTC
CASSVSGWEQYF
>.|TRBJ2-3|TRBV18|.
TGTGCCAGCTCACCAAGCTATTATGAGGCAGATACGCAGTATTTT
CASSPSYYEADTQYF
>.|TRBJ1-2|TRBV5-5|medium-sized
TGTGCCAGCAGCACCCGACGGGAAGCTAACTATGGCTACACCTTC
CASSTRREANYGYTF
>TRBD1|TRBJ1-6|TRBV7-2|.
TGTGCCAGCAGCTTAGTGACAGGGTGGTATAATTCACCCCTCCACTTT
CASSLVTGWYNSPLHF
>TRBD2|TRBJ2-5|TRBV9|once
TGTGCCAGCAGCGATCTACTAGCGGGGGGAGAGACCCAGTACTTC
CASSDLLAGGETQYF
>.|TRBJ1-2|TRBV5-4|.
TGTGCCAGCAGCTTGGTTGCAGGCTATGGCTACACCTTC
CASSLVAGYGYTF
>TRBD2|TRBJ2-1|TRBV5-1|few
TGCGCCAGCAGCGCGGGAGGGACTAGCTCCTACAATGAGCAGTTCTTC
CASSAGGTSSYNEQFF
>TRBD1|TRBJ1-5|TRBV7-2|.
TGTGCCAGCAGGCTAGGGGACAGATTGGATCAGCCCCAGCATTTT
CASRLGDRLDQPQHF
>.|TRBJ1-1|TRBV7-3|.
TGTGCCAGCAGCCCACAGGGGAACACTGAAGCTTTCTTT
CASSPQGNTEAFF
>.|TRBJ2-4|TRBV6-1|few
TGTGCCAGCAGTGAAGATCCGGAGGGGGACATTCAGTACTTC
CASSEDPEGDIQYF
>.|TRBJ2-2|TRBV4-3|.
TGCGCCAGCAGCCAAGCGGAGAGGGTTAGCACCGGGGAGCTGTTTTTT
CASSQAERVSTGELFF
>.|TRBJ1-1|TRBV27|.
TGTGCCAGCAGTTTACGGGCGGCGAACACTGAAGCTTTCTTT
CASSLRAANTEAFF
>TRBD1|TRBJ2-1|TRBV5-4|.
TGTGCCAGCAGTCAAGGGGGCAGGGGTGAAAATGAGCAGTTCTTC
CASSQGGRGENEQFF
>TRBD1|TRBJ2-1|TRBV3-1/TRBV3-2|.
TGTGCCAGCAGCCACCTGGACAGGGACAATGAGCAGTTCTTC
CASSHLDRDNEQFF
>.|TRBJ1-1|TRBV28|.
TGTGCCAGCAGTAAACAGCTTTTGAACACTGAAGCTTTCTTT
CASSKQLLNTEAFF
>.|TRBJ1-6|TRBV7-8|.
TGTGCCAGCAGCTCCGCGGGGCCAAATTCACCCCTCCACTTT
CASSSAGPNSPLHF
>.|TRBJ2-7|TRBV7-9|once
TGTGCCAGCAGCTTAGGGGGGCCAAACGAGCAGTACTTC
CASSLGGPNEQYF
>.|TRBJ1-5|TRBV19|few
TGTGCCAGTAGGAGGGGTAACAATCAGCCCCAGCATTTT
CASRRGNNQPQHF
>TRBD1|TRBJ1-5|TRBV6-1|.
TGTGCCAGCAGTGCACAAAGGACAGGGGCAGTTCAGCCCCAGCATTTT
CASSAQRTGAVQPQHF
>.|TRBJ1-6|TRBV7-9|.
TGTGCCAGCAGCTTAGTGGGGAATTCACCCCTCCACTTT
CASSLVGNSPLHF
>.|TRBJ2-7|TRBV6-5|.
TGTGCCAGCAGCGCAGGGTCCCGCGAGCAGTACTTC
CASSAGSREQYF
>.|TRBJ1-2|TRBV19|.
TGTGCCAGTAGTATAGATTTGGAGGCGACATATGGCTACACCTTC
CASSIDLEATYGYTF
>TRBD2|TRBJ2-5|TRBV10-3|.
TGTGCCATCAGTGACGGGACTAGCGGGGGAGAGACCCAGTACTTC
CAISDGTSGGETQYF
>TRBD1|TRBJ2-2|TRBV4-2|once
TGTGCCAGCAGCCAACTGGACAGGGCGTTTGGGGAGCTGTTTTTT
CASSQLDRAFGELFF
>.|TRBJ1-5|TRBV24-1|.
TGTGCCACCTCGACGAATAGCAATCAGCCCCAGCATTTT
CATSTNSNQPQHF
>.|TRBJ1-3|TRBV5-1|.
TGCGCCAGCAGCCCGACAGGTTTCGGAAACACCATATATTTT
CASSPTGFGNTIYF
>TRBD1|TRBJ1-2|TRBV4-1|once
TGCGCCAGCAGCCAACCGGACAGGGGGCTCGATGGCTACACCTTC
CASSQPDRGLDGYTF
>TRBD1|TRBJ1-4|TRBV7-9|.
TGTGCCAGCAGCTTAGGGGGACAGCCTAATGAAAAACTGTTTTTT
CASSLGGQPNEKLFF
>TRBD1|TRBJ1-6|TRBV25-1|.
TGTGCCAGCAGTGAGACAGGGGTATCCAATTCACCCCTCCACTTT
CASSETGVSNSPLHF